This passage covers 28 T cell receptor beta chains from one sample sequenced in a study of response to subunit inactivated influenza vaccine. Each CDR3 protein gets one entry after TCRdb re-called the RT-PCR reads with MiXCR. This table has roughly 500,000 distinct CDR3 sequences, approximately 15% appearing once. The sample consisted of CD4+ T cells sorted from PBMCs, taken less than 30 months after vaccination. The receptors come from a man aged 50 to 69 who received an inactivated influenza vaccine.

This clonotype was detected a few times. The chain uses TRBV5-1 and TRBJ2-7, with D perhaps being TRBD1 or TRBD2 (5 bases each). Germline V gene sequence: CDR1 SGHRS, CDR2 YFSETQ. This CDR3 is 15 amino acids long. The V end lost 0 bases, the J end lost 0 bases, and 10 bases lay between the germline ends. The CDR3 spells CASSLGGAHSYEQYF. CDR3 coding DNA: TGCGCCAGCAGCTTGGGAGGGGCCCACTCCTACGAGCAGTACTTC.

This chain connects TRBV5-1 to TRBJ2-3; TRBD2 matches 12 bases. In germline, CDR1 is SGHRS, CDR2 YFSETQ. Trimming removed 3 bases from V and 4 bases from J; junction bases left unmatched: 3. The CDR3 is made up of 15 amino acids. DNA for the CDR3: TGCGCCAGCAGCTGGGGACTAGCGGGTCCAGATACGCAGTATTTT. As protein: CASSWGLAGPDTQYF.

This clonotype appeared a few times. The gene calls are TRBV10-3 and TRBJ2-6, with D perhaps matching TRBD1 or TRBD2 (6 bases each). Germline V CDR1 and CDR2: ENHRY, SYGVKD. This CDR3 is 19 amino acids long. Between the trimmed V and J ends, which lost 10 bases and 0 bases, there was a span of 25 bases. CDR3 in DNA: TGTGCCACCAAGGGGTTTAGCGGTGCCAGGGGCTCTGGGGCCAACGTCCTGACTTTC. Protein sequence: CATKGFSGARGSGANVLTF.

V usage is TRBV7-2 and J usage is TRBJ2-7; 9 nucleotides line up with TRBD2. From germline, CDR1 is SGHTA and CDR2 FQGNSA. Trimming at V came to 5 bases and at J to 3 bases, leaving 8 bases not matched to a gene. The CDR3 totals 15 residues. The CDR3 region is CASSRGGSGSYEQYF. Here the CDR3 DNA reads TGTGCCAGCAGCCGCGGCGGTAGCGGGAGCTACGAGCAGTACTTC.

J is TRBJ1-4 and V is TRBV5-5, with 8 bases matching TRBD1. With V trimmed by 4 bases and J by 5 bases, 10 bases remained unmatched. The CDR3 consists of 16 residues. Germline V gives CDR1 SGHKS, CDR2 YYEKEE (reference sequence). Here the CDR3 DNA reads TGTGCCAGCAGCCCTTCTGGACAGGGTCTAAATGAAAAACTGTTTTTT. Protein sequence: CASSPSGQGLNEKLFF.

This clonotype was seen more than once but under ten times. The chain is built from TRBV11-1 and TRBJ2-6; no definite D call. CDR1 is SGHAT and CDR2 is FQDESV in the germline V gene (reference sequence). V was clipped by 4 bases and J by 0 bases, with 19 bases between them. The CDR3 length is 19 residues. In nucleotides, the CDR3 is TGTGCCAGCAGCTCCCGCCGCTTGGCCAAATTCTCTGGGGCCAACGTCCTGACTTTC. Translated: CASSSRRLAKFSGANVLTF.

This chain's CDR3 is CSARDLVLAGIRSEQYF. DNA of the CDR3: TGCAGTGCTAGAGATCTTGTGCTAGCGGGAATTCGTAGCGAGCAGTACTTC. The genes are TRBV20-1 and TRBJ2-7, with 9 bases identical to TRBD2. Germline CDR1 DFQATT, CDR2 SNEGSKA (reference sequence). The J segment lost 6 bases and the V segment lost 0 bases, leaving 15 bases of the junction unmatched. This CDR3 region has 17 residues.

The CDR3 loop is CAISESPVDTQYF. Here the CDR3 DNA reads TGTGCCATCAGTGAGTCGCCGGTAGATACGCAGTATTTT. V gene TRBV10-3 combines with J gene TRBJ2-3; D is unresolved. This CDR3 is 13 amino acids long. V was pared by 0 bases and J by 5 bases, with 6 bases between. Germline assignment: CDR1 ENHRY and CDR2 SYGVKD.

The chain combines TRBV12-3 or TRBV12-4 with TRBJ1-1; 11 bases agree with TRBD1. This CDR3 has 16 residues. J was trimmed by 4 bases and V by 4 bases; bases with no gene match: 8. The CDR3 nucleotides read TGTGCCAGCAGTTCCCTTGGACAGGGGGCAAGCACTGAAGCTTTCTTT. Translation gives CASSSLGQGASTEAFF.

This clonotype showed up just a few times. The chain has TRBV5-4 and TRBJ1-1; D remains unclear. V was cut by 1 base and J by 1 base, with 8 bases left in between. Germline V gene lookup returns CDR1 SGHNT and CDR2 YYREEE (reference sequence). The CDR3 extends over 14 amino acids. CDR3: CASSLSTKNTEAFF. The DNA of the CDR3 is TGTGCCAGCAGCTTGTCTACAAAGAACACTGAAGCTTTCTTT. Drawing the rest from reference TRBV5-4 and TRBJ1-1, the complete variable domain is ETGVTQSPTHLIKTRGQQVTLRCSSQSGHNTVSWYQQALGQGPQFIFQYYREEENGRGNFPPRFSGLQFPNYSSELNVNALELDDSALYLCASSLSTKNTEAFFGQGTRLTVV.

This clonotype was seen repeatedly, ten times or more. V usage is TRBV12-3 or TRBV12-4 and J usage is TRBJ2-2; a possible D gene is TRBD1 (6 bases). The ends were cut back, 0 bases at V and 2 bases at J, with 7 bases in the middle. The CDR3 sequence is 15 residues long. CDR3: CASSLAQGNTGELFF. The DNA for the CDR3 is TGTGCCAGCAGTTTAGCACAGGGCAACACCGGGGAGCTGTTTTTT.

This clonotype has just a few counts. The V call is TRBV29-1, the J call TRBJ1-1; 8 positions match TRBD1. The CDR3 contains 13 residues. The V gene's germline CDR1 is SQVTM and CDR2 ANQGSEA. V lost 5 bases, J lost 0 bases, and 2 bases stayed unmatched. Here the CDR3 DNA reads TGCAGCGTTAAGACAGGGGTGAACACTGAAGCTTTCTTT. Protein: CSVKTGVNTEAFF.

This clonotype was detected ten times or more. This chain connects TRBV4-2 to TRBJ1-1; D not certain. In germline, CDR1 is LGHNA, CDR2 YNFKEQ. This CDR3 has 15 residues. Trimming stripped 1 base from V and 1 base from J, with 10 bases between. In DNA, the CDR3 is TGTGCCAGCAGCCAAGCCGCCCTACAGAACACTGAAGCTTTCTTT. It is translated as CASSQAALQNTEAFF.

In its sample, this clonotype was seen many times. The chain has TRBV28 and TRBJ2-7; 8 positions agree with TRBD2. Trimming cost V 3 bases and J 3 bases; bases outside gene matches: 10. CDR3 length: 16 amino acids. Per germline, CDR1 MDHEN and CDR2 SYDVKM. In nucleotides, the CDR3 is TGTGCCAGCAGTTTTTCTGCTAGCGGGTTACTCTACGAGCAGTACTTC. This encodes CASSFSASGLLYEQYF.

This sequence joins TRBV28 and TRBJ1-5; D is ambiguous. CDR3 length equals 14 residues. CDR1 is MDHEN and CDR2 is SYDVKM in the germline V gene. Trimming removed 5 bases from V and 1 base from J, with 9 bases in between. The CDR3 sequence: CASSDGYSNQPQHF. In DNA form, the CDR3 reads TGTGCCAGCAGTGATGGGTACAGCAATCAGCCCCAGCATTTT. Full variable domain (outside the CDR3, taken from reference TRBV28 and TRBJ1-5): DVKVTQSSRYLVKRTGEKVFLECVQDMDHENMFWYRQDPGLGLRLIYFSYDVKMKEKGDIPEGYSVSREKKERFSLILESASTNQTSMYLCASSDGYSNQPQHFGDGTRLSIL.

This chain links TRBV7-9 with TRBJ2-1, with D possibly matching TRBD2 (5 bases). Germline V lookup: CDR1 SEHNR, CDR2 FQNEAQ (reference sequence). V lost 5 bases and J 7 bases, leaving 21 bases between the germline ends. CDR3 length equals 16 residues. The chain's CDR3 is CASSHLRANRGNEQFF. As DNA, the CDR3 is TGTGCCAGCAGCCACTTGCGGGCCAACAGAGGGAATGAGCAGTTCTTC.

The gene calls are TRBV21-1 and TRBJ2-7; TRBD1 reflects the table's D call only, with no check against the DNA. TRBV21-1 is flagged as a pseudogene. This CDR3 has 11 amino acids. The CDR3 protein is CASRSGSEQYF. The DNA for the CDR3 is TGTGCCAGCAGATCAGGGAGCGAGCAGTACTTC.

The CDR3 spells CASSLARGRTGELFF. The CDR3 bases are TGTGCCAGCAGTTTAGCCAGGGGAAGGACCGGGGAGCTGTTTTTT. The gene calls are TRBV6-5 and TRBJ2-2, with D possibly being TRBD1 (6 bases). Germline V lookup: CDR1 MNHEY, CDR2 SVGAGI. CDR3 length: 15 amino acids. V lost 4 bases to trimming and J lost 5 bases, with 14 bases between them.

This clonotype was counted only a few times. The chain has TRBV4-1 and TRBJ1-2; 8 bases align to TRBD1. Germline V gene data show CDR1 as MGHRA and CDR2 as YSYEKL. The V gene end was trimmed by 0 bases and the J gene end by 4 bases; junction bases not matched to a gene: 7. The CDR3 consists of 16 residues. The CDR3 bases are TGCGCCAGCAGCCAAGATCCAGGGGGCGCCAGCTATGGCTACACCTTC. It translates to CASSQDPGGASYGYTF.

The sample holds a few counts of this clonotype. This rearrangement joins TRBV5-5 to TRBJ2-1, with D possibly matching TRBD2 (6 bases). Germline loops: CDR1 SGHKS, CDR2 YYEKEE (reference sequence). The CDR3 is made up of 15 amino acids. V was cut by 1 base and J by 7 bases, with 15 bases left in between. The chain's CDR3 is CASSLLGTEGNEQFF. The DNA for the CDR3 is TGTGCCAGCAGCTTGTTAGGGACTGAGGGGAATGAGCAGTTCTTC.

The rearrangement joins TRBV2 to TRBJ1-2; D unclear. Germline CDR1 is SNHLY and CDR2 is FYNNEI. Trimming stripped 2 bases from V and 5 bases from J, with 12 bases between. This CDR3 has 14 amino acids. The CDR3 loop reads CASSEQSGKYGYTF. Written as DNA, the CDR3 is TGTGCCAGCAGTGAACAGTCGGGGAAATATGGCTACACCTTC.

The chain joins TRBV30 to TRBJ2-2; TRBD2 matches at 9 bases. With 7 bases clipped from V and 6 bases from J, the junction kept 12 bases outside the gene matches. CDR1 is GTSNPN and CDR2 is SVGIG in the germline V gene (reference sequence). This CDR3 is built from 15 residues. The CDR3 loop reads CAFKRPGLAAGELFF. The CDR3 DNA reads TGTGCCTTCAAAAGACCGGGACTAGCTGCCGGGGAGCTGTTTTTT.

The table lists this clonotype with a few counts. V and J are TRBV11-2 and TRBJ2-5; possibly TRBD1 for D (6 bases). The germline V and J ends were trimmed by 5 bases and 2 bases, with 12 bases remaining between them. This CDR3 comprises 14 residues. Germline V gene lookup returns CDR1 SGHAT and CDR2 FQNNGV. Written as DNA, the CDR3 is TGTGCCAGCAGCCGATGGACAGCACAAGAGACCCAGTACTTC. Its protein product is CASSRWTAQETQYF. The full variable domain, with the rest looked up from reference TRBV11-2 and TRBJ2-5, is EAGVAQSPRYKIIEKRQSVAFWCNPISGHATLYWYQQILGQGPKLLIQFQNNGVVDDSQLPKDRFSAERLKGVDSTLKIQPAKLEDSAVYLCASSRWTAQETQYFGPGTRLLVL.

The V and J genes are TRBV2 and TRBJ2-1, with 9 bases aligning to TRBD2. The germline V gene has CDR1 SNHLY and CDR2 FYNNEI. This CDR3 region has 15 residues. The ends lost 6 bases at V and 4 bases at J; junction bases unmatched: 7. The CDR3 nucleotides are TGTGCCAGCAGGTGGGGTAGCGGGAGTTACAATGAGCAGTTCTTC. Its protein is CASRWGSGSYNEQFF.

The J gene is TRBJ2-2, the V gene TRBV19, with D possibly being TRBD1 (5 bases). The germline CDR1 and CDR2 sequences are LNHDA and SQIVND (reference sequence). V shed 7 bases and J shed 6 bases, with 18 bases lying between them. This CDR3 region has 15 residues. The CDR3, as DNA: TGTGCCAGTACCAAGATGTTTCAGGGTGCCGGGGAGCTGTTTTTT. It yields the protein CASTKMFQGAGELFF. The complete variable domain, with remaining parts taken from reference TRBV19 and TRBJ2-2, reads DGGITQSPKYLFRKEGQNVTLSCEQNLNHDAMYWYRQDPGQGLRLIYYSQIVNDFQKGDIAEGYSVSREKKESFPLTVTSAQKNPTAFYLCASTKMFQGAGELFFGEGSRLTVL.

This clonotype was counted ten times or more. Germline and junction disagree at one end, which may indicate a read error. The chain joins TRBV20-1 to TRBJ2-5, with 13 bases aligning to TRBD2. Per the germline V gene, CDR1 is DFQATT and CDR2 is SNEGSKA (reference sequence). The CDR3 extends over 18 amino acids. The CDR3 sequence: CSAIKPGLAGPNQETRYF. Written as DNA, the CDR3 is TGCAGTGCTATAAAACCGGGACTAGCGGGACCAAACCAAGAGACCCGGTACTTC.

CDR3: CASSQDGRRSGANVLTF. CDR3 nucleotide sequence: TGTGCCAGCAGCCAGGATGGCAGGCGCTCTGGGGCCAACGTCCTGACTTTC. The V and J genes are TRBV4-2 and TRBJ2-6; D ambiguous. Germline V lookup: CDR1 LGHNA, CDR2 YNFKEQ. The V end was cut by 3 bases, the J end by 0 bases, with 12 bases between. The CDR3 is 17 residues long.

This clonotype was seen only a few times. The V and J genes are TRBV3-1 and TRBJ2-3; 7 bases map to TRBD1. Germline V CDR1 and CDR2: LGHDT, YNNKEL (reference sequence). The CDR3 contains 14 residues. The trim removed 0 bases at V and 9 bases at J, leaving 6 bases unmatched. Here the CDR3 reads CASSQEAGTVTQYF. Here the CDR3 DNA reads TGTGCCAGCAGCCAAGAAGCCGGGACAGTCACGCAGTATTTT.